Listed here is a single T cell receptor (beta chain). The target antigen is unknown. Making TCR cDNA involved 5'RACE template switching, which added UMIs and a universal primer site. TCRdb passed the 5' RACE reads through MiXCR, listing each CDR3 protein once. The sample gives around 530,000 distinct CDR3 sequences, less than 20% of which show up once; around a sixth is in the top ten. CDR1 and CDR2 (germline): LGHNA, YSLEER. This CDR3 is 15 amino acids long. V gave up 5 bases and J gave up 4 bases, with 16 bases separating them. These data originate in a study of T cells after yellow fever vaccination. Study context: Preparation of fractions with low cell numbers was performed using SMART-Seq v4 Ultra Low Input. Findings and limits, study-wide: Overall, a small share of clonotypes was seen in both CD4 and CD8 compartments. The presence of abundant clonotypes contaminating from the bulk population was possible in FACS-sorted repertoires.

The J gene is TRBJ2-3, the V gene TRBV4-3, with D possibly matching TRBD2 (6 bases). Sequencing used PBMCs, obtained less than 6 days after the first yellow fever vaccination. This sequence originates from a man aged 18-30 years who received the YFV17D yellow fever vaccine. CDR3 residues: CASSVLGGPADTQYF. The DNA of the CDR3 is TGCGCCAGCAGCGTCTTGGGGGGACCGGCAGATACGCAGTATTTT.